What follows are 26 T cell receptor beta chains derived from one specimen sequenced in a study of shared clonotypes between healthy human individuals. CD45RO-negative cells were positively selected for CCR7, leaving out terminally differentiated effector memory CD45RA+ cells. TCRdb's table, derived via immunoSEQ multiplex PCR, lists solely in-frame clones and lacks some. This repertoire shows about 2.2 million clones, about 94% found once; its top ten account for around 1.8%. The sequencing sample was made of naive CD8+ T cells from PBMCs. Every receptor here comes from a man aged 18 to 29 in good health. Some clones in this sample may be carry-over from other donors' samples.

The CDR3 DNA reads TGTGCCATCAGGGGGGCCGGGGAGAACACTGAAGCTTTCTTT. Amino acids: CAIRGAGENTEAFF. The chain couples TRBV10-3 to TRBJ1-1; the D gene is possibly TRBD1 (6 bases). Germline CDR1 is ENHRY and CDR2 is SYGVKD. V gave up 6 bases and J gave up 1 base, with 12 bases separating them. This CDR3 has 14 amino acids.

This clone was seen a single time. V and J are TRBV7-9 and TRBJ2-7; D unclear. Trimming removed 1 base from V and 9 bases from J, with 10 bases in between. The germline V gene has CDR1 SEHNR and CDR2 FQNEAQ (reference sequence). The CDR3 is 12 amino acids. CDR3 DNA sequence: TGTGCCAGCAGCTTAGAGGGTCTGAGGCAGTACTTC. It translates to CASSLEGLRQYF.

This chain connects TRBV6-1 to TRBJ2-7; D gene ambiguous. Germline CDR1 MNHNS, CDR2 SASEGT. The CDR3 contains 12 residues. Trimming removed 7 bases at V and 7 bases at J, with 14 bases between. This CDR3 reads CASINVGFEQYF. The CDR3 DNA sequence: TGTGCCAGCATCAATGTAGGGTTTGAGCAGTACTTC.

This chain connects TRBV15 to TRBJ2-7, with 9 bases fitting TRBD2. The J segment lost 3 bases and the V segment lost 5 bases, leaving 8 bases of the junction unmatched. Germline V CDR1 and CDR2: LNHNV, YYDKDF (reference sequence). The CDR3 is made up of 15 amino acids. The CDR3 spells CATSESTSGNYEQYF. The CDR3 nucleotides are TGTGCCACCAGCGAATCGACTAGCGGAAACTACGAGCAGTACTTC.

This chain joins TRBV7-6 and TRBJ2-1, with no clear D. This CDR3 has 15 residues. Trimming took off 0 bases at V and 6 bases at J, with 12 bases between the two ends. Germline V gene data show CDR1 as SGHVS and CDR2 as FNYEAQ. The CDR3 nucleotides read TGTGCCAGCAGCTTAGCTGCCGCGCGGCCCAATGAGCAGTTCTTC. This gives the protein CASSLAAARPNEQFF.

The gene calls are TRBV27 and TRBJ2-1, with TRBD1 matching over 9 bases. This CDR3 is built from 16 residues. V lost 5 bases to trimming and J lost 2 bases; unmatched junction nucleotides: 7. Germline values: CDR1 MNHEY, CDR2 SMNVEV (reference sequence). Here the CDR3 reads CASSPLQGATYNEQFF. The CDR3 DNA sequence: TGTGCCAGCAGTCCGCTACAGGGGGCCACCTACAATGAGCAGTTCTTC.

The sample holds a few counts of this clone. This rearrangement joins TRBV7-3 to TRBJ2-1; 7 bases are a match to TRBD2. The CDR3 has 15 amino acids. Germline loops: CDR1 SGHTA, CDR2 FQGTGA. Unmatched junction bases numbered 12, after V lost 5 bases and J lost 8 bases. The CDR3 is CASSPPGRETYEQFF. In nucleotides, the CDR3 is TGTGCCAGCAGCCCCCCTGGGCGGGAGACGTATGAGCAGTTCTTC.

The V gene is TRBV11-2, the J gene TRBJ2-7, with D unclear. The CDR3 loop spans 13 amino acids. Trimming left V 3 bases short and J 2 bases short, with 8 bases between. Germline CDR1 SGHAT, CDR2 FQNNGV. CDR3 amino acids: CASSFRQTYEQYF. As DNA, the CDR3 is TGTGCCAGCAGCTTCAGGCAGACCTACGAGCAGTACTTC.

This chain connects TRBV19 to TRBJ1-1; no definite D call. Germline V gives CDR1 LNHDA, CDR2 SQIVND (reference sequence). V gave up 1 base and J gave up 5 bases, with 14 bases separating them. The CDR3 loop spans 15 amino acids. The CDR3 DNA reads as TGTGCCAGTAGTATAGCGCGAGGGTCGGGGACTGAAGCTTTCTTT. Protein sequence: CASSIARGSGTEAFF.

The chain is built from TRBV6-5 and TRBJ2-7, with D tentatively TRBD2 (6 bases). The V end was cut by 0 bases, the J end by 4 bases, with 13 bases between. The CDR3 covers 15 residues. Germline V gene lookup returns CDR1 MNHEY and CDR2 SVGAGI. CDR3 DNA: TGTGCCAGCAGTTACTCCCCTATGGGGGGTTACGAGCAGTACTTC. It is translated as CASSYSPMGGYEQYF.

CDR3 protein: CASRGRANTGELFF. The CDR3 DNA sequence: TGTGCCAGCAGAGGGAGGGCGAACACCGGGGAGCTGTTTTTT. The rearrangement uses TRBV5-5 and TRBJ2-2, with 7 nucleotides matching TRBD2. V was clipped by 5 bases and J by 0 bases; unmatched bases: 1. The CDR3 spans 14 residues. The germline V gene encodes CDR1 SGHKS and CDR2 YYEKEE (reference sequence).

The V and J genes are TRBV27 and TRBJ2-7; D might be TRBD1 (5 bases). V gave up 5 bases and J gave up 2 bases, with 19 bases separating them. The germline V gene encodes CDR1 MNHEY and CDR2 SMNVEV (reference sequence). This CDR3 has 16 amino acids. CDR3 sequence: CASSHPSGANPYEQYF. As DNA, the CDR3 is TGTGCCAGCAGTCACCCCAGTGGGGCGAATCCCTACGAGCAGTACTTC.

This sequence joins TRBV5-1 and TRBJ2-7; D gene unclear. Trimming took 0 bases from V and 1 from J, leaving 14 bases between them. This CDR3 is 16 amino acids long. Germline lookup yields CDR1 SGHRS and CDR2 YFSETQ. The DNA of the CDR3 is TGCGCCAGCAGCTTGGCCGTGGAGTCCCCATCCTACGAGCAGTACTTC. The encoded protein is CASSLAVESPSYEQYF.

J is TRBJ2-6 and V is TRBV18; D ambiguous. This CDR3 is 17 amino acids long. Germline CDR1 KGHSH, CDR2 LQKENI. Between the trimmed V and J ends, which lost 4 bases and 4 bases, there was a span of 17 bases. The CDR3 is CASSLSRRLNGANVLTF. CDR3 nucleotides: TGTGCCAGCTCACTCAGCCGGCGCTTAAACGGGGCCAACGTCCTGACTTTC. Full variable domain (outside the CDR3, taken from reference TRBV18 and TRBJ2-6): NAGVMQNPRHLVRRRGQEARLRCSPMKGHSHVYWYRQLPEEGLKFMVYLQKENIIDESGMPKERFSAEFPKEGPSILRIQQVVRGDSAAYFCASSLSRRLNGANVLTFGAGSRLTVL.

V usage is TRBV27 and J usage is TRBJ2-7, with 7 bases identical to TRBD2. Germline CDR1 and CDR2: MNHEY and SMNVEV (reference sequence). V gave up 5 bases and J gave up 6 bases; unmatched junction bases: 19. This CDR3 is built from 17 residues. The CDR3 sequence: CASSPPGFRAGVGEQYF. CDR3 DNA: TGTGCCAGCAGTCCCCCTGGGTTTCGGGCGGGAGTAGGCGAGCAGTACTTC.

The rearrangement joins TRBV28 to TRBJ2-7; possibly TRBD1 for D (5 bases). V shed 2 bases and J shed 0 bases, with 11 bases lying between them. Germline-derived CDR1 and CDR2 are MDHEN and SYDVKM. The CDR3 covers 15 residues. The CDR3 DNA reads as TGTGCCAGCAGTTTAGTCAGGGAAGCCTCCTACGAGCAGTACTTC. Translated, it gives CASSLVREASYEQYF.

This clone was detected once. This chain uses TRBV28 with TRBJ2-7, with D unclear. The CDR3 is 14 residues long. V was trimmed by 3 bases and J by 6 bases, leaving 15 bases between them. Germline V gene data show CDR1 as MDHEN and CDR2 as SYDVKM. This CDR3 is CASSFGRLKGEQYF. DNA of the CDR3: TGTGCCAGCAGTTTTGGCCGTTTGAAGGGCGAGCAGTACTTC.

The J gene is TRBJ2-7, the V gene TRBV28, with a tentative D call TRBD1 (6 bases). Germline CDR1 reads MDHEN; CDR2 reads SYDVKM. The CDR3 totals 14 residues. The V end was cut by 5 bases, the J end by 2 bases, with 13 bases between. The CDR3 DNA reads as TGTGCCAGCAGTCCATCAGGGGACCCCTACGAGCAGTACTTC. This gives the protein CASSPSGDPYEQYF.

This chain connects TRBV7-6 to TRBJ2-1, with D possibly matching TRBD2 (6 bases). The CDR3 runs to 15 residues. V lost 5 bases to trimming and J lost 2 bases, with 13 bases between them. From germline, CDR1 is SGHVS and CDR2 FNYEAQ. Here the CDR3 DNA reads TGTGCCAGCAGCCCCGAGGGCGGGACCTACAATGAGCAGTTCTTC. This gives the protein CASSPEGGTYNEQFF. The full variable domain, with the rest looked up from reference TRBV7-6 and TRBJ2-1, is GAGVSQSPRYKVTKRGQDVALRCDPISGHVSLYWYRQALGQGPEFLTYFNYEAQQDKSGLPNDRFSAERPEGSISTLTIQRTEQRDSAMYRCASSPEGGTYNEQFFGPGTRLTVL.

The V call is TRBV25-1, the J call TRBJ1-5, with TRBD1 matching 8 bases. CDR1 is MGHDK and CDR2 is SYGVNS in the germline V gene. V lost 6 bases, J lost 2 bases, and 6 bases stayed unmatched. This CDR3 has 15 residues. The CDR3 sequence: CASSMDREGNQPQHF. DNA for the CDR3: TGTGCCAGCAGCATGGACAGGGAGGGCAATCAGCCCCAGCATTTT.

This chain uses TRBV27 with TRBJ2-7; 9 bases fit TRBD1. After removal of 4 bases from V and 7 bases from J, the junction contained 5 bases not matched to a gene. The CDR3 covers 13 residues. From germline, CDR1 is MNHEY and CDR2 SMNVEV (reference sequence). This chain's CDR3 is CASSSQGAREQYF. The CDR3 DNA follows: TGTGCCAGCAGTTCACAGGGGGCGCGGGAGCAGTACTTC.

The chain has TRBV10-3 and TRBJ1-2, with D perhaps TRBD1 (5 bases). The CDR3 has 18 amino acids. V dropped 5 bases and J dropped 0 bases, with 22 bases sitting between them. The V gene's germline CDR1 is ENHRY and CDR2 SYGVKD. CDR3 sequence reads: CAISTTGTTTIANYGYTF. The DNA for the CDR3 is TGTGCCATCAGTACTACCGGGACGACGACCATCGCTAACTATGGCTACACCTTC.

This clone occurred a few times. The CDR3 is CASSFPTGETTF. The CDR3, as DNA: TGTGCCAGCAGTTTCCCGACAGGCGAAACTACCTTC. The V gene is TRBV6-5, the J gene TRBJ1-2; a weak D match, TRBD1 (6 bases). Germline V gives CDR1 MNHEY, CDR2 SVGAGI. The CDR3 totals 12 residues. V lost 4 bases to trimming and J lost 14 bases, with 17 bases between them.

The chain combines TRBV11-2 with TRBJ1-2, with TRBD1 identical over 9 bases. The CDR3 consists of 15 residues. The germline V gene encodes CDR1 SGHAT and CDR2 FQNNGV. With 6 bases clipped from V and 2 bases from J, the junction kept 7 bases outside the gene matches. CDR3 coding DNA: TGTGCCAGCAGTCCCGGGACAGGGTTAAACTATGGCTACACCTTC. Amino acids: CASSPGTGLNYGYTF.

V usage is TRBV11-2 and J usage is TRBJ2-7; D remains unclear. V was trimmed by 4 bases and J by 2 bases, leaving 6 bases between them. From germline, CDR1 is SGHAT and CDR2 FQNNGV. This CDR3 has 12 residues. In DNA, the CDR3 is TGTGCCAGCAGCTCAGGAGCCTACGAGCAGTACTTC. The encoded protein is CASSSGAYEQYF.

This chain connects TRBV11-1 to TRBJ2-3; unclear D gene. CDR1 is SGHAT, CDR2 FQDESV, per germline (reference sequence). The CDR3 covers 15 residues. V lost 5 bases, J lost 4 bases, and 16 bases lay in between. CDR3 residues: CASSRGPNPPDTQYF. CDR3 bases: TGTGCCAGCAGCCGAGGCCCTAACCCCCCAGATACGCAGTATTTT.